This is a list of T cell receptor beta chains from one sample in a study of early T cells in non-severe SARS-CoV-2 infection. TCRdb analysed the 5' RACE reads with MiXCR anew, one entry per CDR3 protein. The sample has about 83,000 distinct CDR3 sequences, roughly 12% seen once; the top ten hold around 7%. Source material: whole blood. The receptors stem from an adult who was a healthcare worker with PCR-confirmed SARS-CoV-2 infection or an uninfected control (not recorded which). CDR3s include the opening cysteine and the closing phenylalanine or tryptophan. The D gene is left open where the match is weak. Some rows mark clone size as missing; the rest say once, few, many or name a class of expanded clone.

>-|TRBJ2-4|TRBV7-6|TRBD1
CASSLLDRGIQYF
TGTGCCAGCAGCTTATTGGACAGGGGAATTCAGTACTTC
>few|TRBJ2-3|TRBV12-3/TRBV12-4|-
CASSLVQPTDTQYF
TGTGCCAGCAGTTTAGTACAACCTACAGATACGCAGTATTTT
>few|TRBJ1-1|TRBV29-1|-
CSVEERVLNTEAFF
TGCAGCGTTGAAGAACGCGTTTTGAACACTGAAGCTTTCTTT
>medium-sized|TRBJ2-7|TRBV7-2|-
CASSSGPVDEQYF
TGTGCCAGCAGCTCGGGCCCGGTAGACGAGCAGTACTTC
>-|TRBJ2-7|TRBV25-1|-
CASSSRRGSKYEQYF
TGTGCCAGCAGCTCCCGGAGGGGCAGTAAGTACGAGCAGTACTTC
>few|TRBJ2-7|TRBV6-5|-
CASSYSRSGEQYF
TGTGCCAGCAGTTACTCTAGGTCAGGGGAGCAGTACTTC
>-|TRBJ2-2|TRBV3-1|-
CASRGGRTNTGELFF
TGTGCCAGCAGGGGGGGACGTACAAACACCGGGGAGCTGTTTTTT
>many|TRBJ2-7|TRBV3-1|-
CASSQDRGLEQYF
TGTGCCAGCAGCCAAGATCGAGGTCTCGAGCAGTACTTC
>few|TRBJ2-5|TRBV18|TRBD2
CASSPPGLAGEETQYF
TGTGCCAGCTCACCACCCGGACTAGCGGGAGAAGAGACCCAGTACTTC
>few|TRBJ2-3|TRBV11-2|TRBD2
CASSLPGLGSDTQYF
TGTGCCAGCAGCCTTCCGGGACTAGGTTCAGATACGCAGTATTTT
>few|TRBJ1-1|TRBV7-9|TRBD1
CASSTGQGMNTEAFF
TGTGCCAGCAGCACAGGACAGGGAATGAACACTGAAGCTTTCTTT
>-|TRBJ1-6|TRBV7-9|TRBD1
CASSGGTGRNSPLHF
TGTGCCAGCAGCGGGGGGACAGGGCGAAATTCACCCCTCCACTTT
>-|TRBJ2-7|TRBV20-1|-
CSARTAYEQYF
TGCAGTGCTAGAACAGCCTACGAGCAGTACTTC
>few|TRBJ1-1|TRBV29-1|-
CSVAPGWGTEAFF
TGCAGCGTTGCACCAGGGTGGGGAACTGAAGCTTTCTTT
>few|TRBJ1-5|TRBV18|-
CASSPPGTQNQPQHF
TGTGCCAGCTCACCACCGGGGACTCAGAATCAGCCCCAGCATTTT
>few|TRBJ1-5|TRBV27|-
CASSLWAGNSNQPQHF
TGTGCCAGCAGTTTATGGGCAGGGAATAGCAATCAGCCCCAGCATTTT